A selection of T cell receptor beta chains follows, all from one sample in a study of shared clonotypes between healthy human individuals. Method: immunoSEQ multiplex PCR; TCRdb's copy keeps in-frame clones and lacks some. The profile shows hundreds of thousands of clones, about three quarters of them singletons. Source material: memory CD4+ T cells sorted from blood. These receptor sequences come from a woman younger than 45 in good health. The CDR3 runs from the conserved cysteine through the conserved F or W. D genes are given only for firm matches. Part of the rows lack a size; the others show once, few, many or a class for expanded clones.

j_gene: TRBJ2-1; v_gene: TRBV4-1; d_gene: TRBD2; abundance: NA; CDR3aa: CASSLQVDSGTSSYNEQFF; CDR3nt: TGCGCCAGCAGCCTCCAGGTAGATAGCGGGACGAGCTCCTACAATGAGCAGTTCTTC
j_gene: TRBJ2-5; v_gene: TRBV5-5; d_gene: NA; abundance: NA; CDR3aa: CASSLAIGGETQYF; CDR3nt: TGTGCCAGCAGCTTGGCCATCGGCGGGGAGACCCAGTACTTC
j_gene: TRBJ2-7; v_gene: TRBV2; d_gene: NA; abundance: few; CDR3aa: CASSEWGEQYF; CDR3nt: TGTGCCAGCAGTGAATGGGGAGAGCAGTACTTC
j_gene: TRBJ1-5; v_gene: TRBV4-2; d_gene: TRBD1; abundance: many; CDR3aa: CASSQDPGGNYQPQHF; CDR3nt: TGTGCCAGCAGCCAAGATCCAGGGGGGAATTATCAGCCCCAGCATTTT
j_gene: TRBJ1-1; v_gene: TRBV18; d_gene: NA; abundance: NA; CDR3aa: CASSPGVENTEAFF; CDR3nt: TGTGCCAGCTCACCGGGCGTAGAGAACACTGAAGCTTTCTTT
j_gene: TRBJ1-1; v_gene: TRBV29-1; d_gene: NA; abundance: once; CDR3aa: CSVEGNMNTEAFF; CDR3nt: TGCAGCGTTGAGGGCAACATGAACACTGAAGCTTTCTTT
j_gene: TRBJ2-5; v_gene: TRBV5-1; d_gene: TRBD2; abundance: NA; CDR3aa: CASSFGSGKETQYF; CDR3nt: TGCGCCAGCAGCTTCGGTAGCGGGAAAGAGACCCAGTACTTC
j_gene: TRBJ2-7; v_gene: TRBV10-2; d_gene: TRBD2; abundance: few; CDR3aa: CASHGSGRAREQYF; CDR3nt: TGCGCCTCCCATGGGAGCGGGAGGGCCCGCGAGCAGTACTTC
j_gene: TRBJ2-7; v_gene: TRBV11-2; d_gene: NA; abundance: NA; CDR3aa: CASSLQSATSYEQYF; CDR3nt: TGTGCCAGCAGCTTACAGTCGGCCACCTCCTACGAGCAGTACTTC
j_gene: TRBJ2-7; v_gene: TRBV28; d_gene: TRBD1; abundance: few; CDR3aa: CASSDPRTGQGWGEQYF; CDR3nt: TGTGCCAGCAGTGATCCCCGGACAGGGCAAGGGTGGGGCGAGCAGTACTTC
j_gene: TRBJ2-2; v_gene: TRBV7-2; d_gene: TRBD2; abundance: once; CDR3aa: CASSSRTSGSIGELFF; CDR3nt: TGTGCCAGCAGCTCCCGGACTAGCGGGAGTATCGGGGAGCTGTTTTTT
j_gene: TRBJ2-3; v_gene: TRBV5-8; d_gene: TRBD2; abundance: NA; CDR3aa: CASSSGLAGDADTQYF; CDR3nt: TGTGCCAGCAGCTCGGGACTAGCGGGAGACGCAGATACGCAGTATTTT
j_gene: TRBJ2-7; v_gene: TRBV6-6; d_gene: TRBD2; abundance: NA; CDR3aa: CASSYSLAGGSYEQYF; CDR3nt: TGTGCCAGCAGTTACTCTCTAGCGGGAGGCTCCTACGAGCAGTACTTC
j_gene: TRBJ2-3; v_gene: TRBV25-1; d_gene: NA; abundance: few; CDR3aa: CASTPVVWNNNTDTQYF; CDR3nt: TGTGCCAGCACCCCGGTGGTGTGGAATAATAACACAGATACGCAGTATTTT
j_gene: TRBJ2-7; v_gene: TRBV7-2; d_gene: NA; abundance: few; CDR3aa: CASSPQRDSYEQYF; CDR3nt: TGTGCCAGCAGTCCTCAAAGGGACTCCTACGAGCAGTACTTC
j_gene: TRBJ2-7; v_gene: TRBV5-4; d_gene: NA; abundance: NA; CDR3aa: CASSSGGGQSYEQYF; CDR3nt: TGTGCCAGCAGCTCGGGCGGCGGACAGTCCTACGAGCAGTACTTC
j_gene: TRBJ1-2; v_gene: TRBV28; d_gene: NA; abundance: NA; CDR3aa: CASTISGGRASYGYTF; CDR3nt: TGTGCCAGCACCATTTCCGGGGGCAGGGCCTCCTATGGCTACACCTTC
j_gene: TRBJ2-5; v_gene: TRBV4-1; d_gene: TRBD2; abundance: NA; CDR3aa: CASSPNPTSGVKETQYF; CDR3nt: TGCGCCAGCAGCCCAAATCCCACTAGCGGGGTCAAGGAGACCCAGTACTTC
j_gene: TRBJ2-7; v_gene: TRBV5-1; d_gene: TRBD1; abundance: NA; CDR3aa: CASSLGGQGYEQYF; CDR3nt: TGCGCCAGCAGCTTGGGAGGACAGGGGTACGAGCAGTACTTC
j_gene: TRBJ2-3; v_gene: TRBV19; d_gene: NA; abundance: once; CDR3aa: CASSTRAVGDTQYF; CDR3nt: TGTGCCAGTAGTACCCGAGCTGTGGGGGATACGCAGTATTTT
j_gene: TRBJ2-6; v_gene: TRBV5-6; d_gene: TRBD1; abundance: many; CDR3aa: CASSPPGQSFSGANVLTF; CDR3nt: TGTGCCAGCAGCCCGCCGGGACAGTCTTTCTCTGGGGCCAACGTCCTGACTTTC
j_gene: TRBJ1-5; v_gene: TRBV30; d_gene: TRBD1; abundance: few; CDR3aa: CAWSSGTASNQPQHF; CDR3nt: TGTGCCTGGAGTTCCGGGACAGCGAGCAATCAGCCCCAGCATTTT
j_gene: TRBJ1-2; v_gene: TRBV29-1; d_gene: TRBD1; abundance: NA; CDR3aa: CSVEARDRGLNYGYTF; CDR3nt: TGCAGCGTTGAAGCCCGGGACAGGGGTCTTAACTATGGCTACACCTTC
j_gene: TRBJ1-1; v_gene: TRBV5-1; d_gene: NA; abundance: NA; CDR3aa: CASSFQTNSNTEAFF; CDR3nt: TGCGCCAGCAGCTTTCAGACTAACTCTAACACTGAAGCTTTCTTT
j_gene: TRBJ1-1; v_gene: TRBV18; d_gene: NA; abundance: NA; CDR3aa: CASSPVGMNTEAFF; CDR3nt: TGTGCCAGCTCACCAGTAGGGATGAACACTGAAGCTTTCTTT
j_gene: TRBJ1-1; v_gene: TRBV19; d_gene: NA; abundance: NA; CDR3aa: CASRDGRWNTEAFF; CDR3nt: TGTGCCAGTAGAGATGGACGTTGGAACACTGAAGCTTTCTTT
j_gene: TRBJ2-1; v_gene: TRBV9; d_gene: NA; abundance: NA; CDR3aa: CASSVGGWPNNEQFF; CDR3nt: TGTGCCAGCAGCGTAGGAGGGTGGCCCAACAATGAGCAGTTCTTC
j_gene: TRBJ2-2; v_gene: TRBV6-1; d_gene: NA; abundance: once; CDR3aa: CASSELRVRGTGELFF; CDR3nt: TGTGCCAGCAGTGAACTAAGGGTTCGTGGCACCGGGGAGCTGTTTTTT
j_gene: TRBJ1-2; v_gene: TRBV2; d_gene: TRBD1; abundance: NA; CDR3aa: CASSDRDSRFGYTF; CDR3nt: TGTGCCAGCAGTGATCGGGACAGCAGGTTTGGCTACACCTTC